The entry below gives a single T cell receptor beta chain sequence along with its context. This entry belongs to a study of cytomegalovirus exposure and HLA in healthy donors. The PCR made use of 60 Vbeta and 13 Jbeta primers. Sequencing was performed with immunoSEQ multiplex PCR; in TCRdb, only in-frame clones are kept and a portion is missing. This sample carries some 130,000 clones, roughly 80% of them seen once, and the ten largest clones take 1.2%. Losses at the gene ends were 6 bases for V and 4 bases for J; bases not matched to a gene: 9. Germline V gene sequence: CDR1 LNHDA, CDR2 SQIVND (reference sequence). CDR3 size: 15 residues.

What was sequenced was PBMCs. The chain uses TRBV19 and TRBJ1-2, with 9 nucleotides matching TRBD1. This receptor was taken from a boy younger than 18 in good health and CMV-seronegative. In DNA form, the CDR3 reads TGTGCCAGTAGGCCACAGGGGGCCTCTGGCTATGGCTACACCTTC. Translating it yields CASRPQGASGYGYTF.